A selection of T cell receptor beta chains follows, all from one sample in a study of T cell responses to AZD1222 COVID-19 vaccine. The method was immunoSEQ multiplex PCR; TCRdb's version includes in-frame clones alone and lacks a portion of them. This table has approximately 180,000 clones, around 90% appearing once. The sample was peripheral blood, taken on day 0 of AZD1222 vaccination. The receptors derive from an adult in good health. CDR3s include the opening cysteine and the closing phenylalanine or tryptophan. A D gene is named only where the DNA matches it firmly. For some rows the clone size is stated as once, few or many, or as a class when expanded; others skip it.

j_call	v_call	clone_size	d_call	cdr3_aa	cdr3_nt
TRBJ2-7	TRBV7-9	NA	TRBD2	CASSLAPTSEGEQYF	TGTGCCAGCAGCTTAGCCCCTACTAGCGAGGGAGAGCAGTACTTC
TRBJ1-4	TRBV27	NA	NA	CASSLREDEKLFF	TGTGCCAGCAGTTTAAGGGAAGATGAAAAACTGTTTTTT
TRBJ2-3	TRBV9	NA	NA	CASSVVPGETSTDTQYF	TGTGCCAGCAGCGTCGTCCCCGGGGAAACGAGCACAGATACGCAGTATTTT
TRBJ2-2	TRBV5-5	NA	TRBD2	CASSLNYPGLSNTGELFF	TGTGCCAGCAGCTTGAATTATCCGGGACTATCGAACACCGGGGAGCTGTTTTTT
TRBJ1-3	TRBV5-1	NA	TRBD1	CASSSGQGQAGNTIYF	TGCGCCAGCAGCTCTGGACAGGGTCAAGCTGGAAACACCATATATTTT
TRBJ1-5	TRBV30	once	TRBD1	CAWSTGQGNQPQHF	TGTGCCTGGAGTACGGGACAGGGCAATCAGCCCCAGCATTTT
TRBJ2-1	TRBV2	NA	TRBD2	CASIRLAGGKNEQFF	TGTGCCAGCATCCGACTAGCGGGAGGTAAGAATGAGCAGTTCTTC
TRBJ1-5	TRBV3-1/TRBV3-2	once	NA	CASSPLWSNQPQHF	TGTGCCAGCAGCCCACTCTGGAGCAATCAGCCCCAGCATTTT
TRBJ2-1	TRBV27	once	TRBD2	CASSLGASGGDEQFF	TGTGCCAGCAGTCTCGGGGCTAGCGGAGGGGATGAGCAGTTCTTC
TRBJ2-7	TRBV27	NA	NA	CASSTRDSLYEQYF	TGTGCCAGCAGTACCCGGGACTCCCTCTACGAGCAGTACTTC
TRBJ1-2	TRBV14	once	NA	CASSQERRGRGYTF	TGTGCCAGCAGCCAAGAAAGAAGGGGGAGAGGCTACACCTTC
TRBJ2-1	TRBV6-5	NA	NA	CASSYGQGIYNEQFF	TGTGCCAGCAGTTACGGCCAGGGGATCTACAATGAGCAGTTCTTC
TRBJ2-7	TRBV11-3	NA	NA	CASSVGGALEQYF	TGTGCCAGCAGCGTCGGGGGAGCCCTGGAGCAGTACTTC
TRBJ2-7	TRBV2	NA	NA	CASNLDSSYEQYF	TGTGCCAGCAACCTGGACAGCTCCTACGAGCAGTACTTC
TRBJ2-1	TRBV5-4	NA	TRBD2	CASSPTGTSIWGEQFF	TGTGCCAGCAGCCCGACCGGGACTAGCATCTGGGGTGAGCAGTTCTTC
TRBJ1-1	TRBV12-3/TRBV12-4	NA	NA	CASSLGRNTEAFF	TGTGCCAGCAGTTTAGGCAGGAACACTGAAGCTTTCTTT
TRBJ2-3	TRBV11-3	NA	TRBD2	CASSSSGRDTDTQYF	TGTGCCAGCAGCTCCTCGGGGAGGGACACAGATACGCAGTATTTT